This T cell receptor beta chain was recorded in a study of T-cell reconstitution after alpha-beta-depleted transplantation in children. Findings and limits, study-wide: Some patients showed high day-60 TCRbeta diversity, which derived from surviving recipient T cells and thymic progenitors. T-cell numbers and diversity, one year after transplant, stemmed largely from T cells that were newly produced. About two months after transplant, alpha-beta T cells reportedly came from several hundred expanded graft clones.

Germline V gene data show CDR1 as LGHNA and CDR2 as YNFKEQ. This CDR3 has 15 residues. After removal of 5 bases from V and 2 bases from J, the junction contained 5 bases not matched to a gene. Unique molecular identifiers were incorporated when the TCRbeta library was constructed. A single record per CDR3 protein comes from TCRdb applying MiXCR to the PCR reads. The table has approximately 220,000 distinct CDR3 sequences, roughly 18% seen once. In the case of this clonotype: No antigen is known for it.

This chain joins TRBV4-2 and TRBJ2-1; 8 bases are a match to TRBD2. The receptor comes from a male patient under 10 years old who had a stem cell transplant for acute lymphoblastic leukemia, so the T cells may come from the graft donor. Source: PBMCs, mostly from graft donor cells, taken 360 days after TCRalphabeta/CD19-depleted stem cell transplant. CDR3 sequence: CASSELAETYNEQFF. CDR3 DNA: TGTGCCAGCAGCGAACTAGCGGAGACCTACAATGAGCAGTTCTTC.